These 13 T cell receptor beta chains came from one sample sequenced in a study of CD39 and CD103 CD8 tumor-infiltrating T cells (dated by TCRdb to 2017 to 2018). Receptors were amplified or captured by the immunoSEQ multiplex PCR assay. Here the immuneACCESS table is served through TCRdb, limited to in-frame sequences with V and J called. Missing clones are a known gap in these copies; in checked studies unresolved V genes cover under half, and the rest lacks a known reason. Here the sample has approximately 17,000 clones; over 80% occur a single time. Around 4% of the sample is in the top ten clones. Input material: CD8+ T cells sorted from blood. According to the study, the label for this sample's cell subset or site signals: total memory CD8 T cells (CD45RA-CCR7+/-) from blood or uninvolved lymph node. The origin of the receptors is a human donor with head and neck squamous cell carcinoma.

In this sample, this clone turned up once. The chain links TRBV28 to TRBJ1-2; D perhaps matches TRBD1 (6 bases). The germline gives CDR1 MDHEN, CDR2 SYDVKM. Trimming took 3 bases from V and 4 from J, leaving 12 bases between them. CDR3 size: 14 residues. The CDR3 sequence: CASSLTGSFYGYTF. CDR3 sequence (DNA): TGTGCCAGCAGTTTGACAGGTTCATTCTATGGCTACACCTTC.

The chain joins TRBV29-1 to TRBJ1-2; D is uncertain. Trimming pared 6 bases from V and 1 base from J, leaving 6 bases between. The length of the CDR3 is 11 residues. CDR1 is SQVTM and CDR2 is ANQGSEA in the germline V gene. CDR3: CSVYHNYGYTF. In DNA form, the CDR3 reads TGCAGCGTCTACCATAACTATGGCTACACCTTC.

As concerns this clone: An end of the junction differs from the germline gene, which may be a read error. The chain combines TRBV7-9 with TRBJ1-3; the D gene is possibly TRBD1 (5 bases). The CDR3 has 17 residues. Germline V gene lookup returns CDR1 SEHNR and CDR2 FQNEAQ (reference sequence). The CDR3 DNA reads as TGTGCCAGCAGCCTAGCATATGGTGTAAGGGGAGGAAACACCATATATTTT. This codes for CASSLAYGVRGGNTIYF.

The chain combines TRBV7-6 with TRBJ1-2; D is ambiguous. CDR3 length: 13 residues. V gave up 4 bases and J gave up 7 bases, with 13 bases separating them. Germline V gene sequence: CDR1 SGHVS, CDR2 FNYEAQ. CDR3 in DNA: TGTGCCAGCAGCTGGACCCCCGGAACTGGCTACACCTTC. This gives the protein CASSWTPGTGYTF.

V gene TRBV2 combines with J gene TRBJ2-7; D might be TRBD1 (6 bases). CDR1 is SNHLY and CDR2 is FYNNEI in the germline V gene. The CDR3 has 13 residues. The ends were cut back, 7 bases at V and 0 bases at J, with 10 bases in the middle. CDR3 coding DNA: TGTGCCAGCAACACAGGGAGCTCCTACGAGCAGTACTTC. Translation gives CASNTGSSYEQYF.

The CDR3 nucleotides read TGCGCCAGCAGCGACAGGGGGCCGGAGGGCTACACCTTC. As protein: CASSDRGPEGYTF. This sequence joins TRBV5-1 and TRBJ1-2, with 10 nucleotides matching TRBD1. The V gene's germline CDR1 is SGHRS and CDR2 YFSETQ. The V segment lost 4 bases and the J segment 8 bases; nucleotides outside the gene matches: 5. CDR3 size: 13 residues.

The genes are TRBV19 and TRBJ1-1, with TRBD1 matching over 8 bases. The CDR3 is made up of 14 amino acids. Germline CDR1 LNHDA, CDR2 SQIVND (reference sequence). Losses at the gene ends were 5 bases for V and 6 bases for J; bases not matched to a gene: 8. CDR3 in amino acids: CASSPNRGSSEAFF. The CDR3 DNA reads TGTGCCAGTAGTCCAAACAGGGGGTCGTCTGAAGCTTTCTTT.

The rearrangement joins TRBV5-1 to TRBJ1-1; D gene unclear. Germline V lookup: CDR1 SGHRS, CDR2 YFSETQ. The CDR3 consists of 13 residues. V lost 4 bases to trimming and J lost 0 bases, with 7 bases between them. The CDR3 loop reads CASSPEMNTEAFF. DNA of the CDR3: TGCGCCAGCAGCCCGGAGATGAACACTGAAGCTTTCTTT.

The gene calls are TRBV6-5 and TRBJ1-2, with TRBD1 matching 10 bases. Germline CDR1 MNHEY, CDR2 SVGAGI. V trimming: 2 bases; J trimming: 6 bases; junction bases outside the gene matches: 9. The CDR3 runs to 16 residues. CDR3 loop: CASSYRGQGTPDGYTF. CDR3 sequence (DNA): TGTGCCAGCAGTTACCGGGGACAGGGGACCCCCGATGGCTACACCTTC.

This clone was seen only once. The V gene is TRBV4-1, the J gene TRBJ2-3; D tentatively fits TRBD1 or TRBD2 (5 bases each). CDR1 and CDR2 from the germline V gene are MGHRA and YSYEKL. The CDR3 spans 15 residues. The V and J ends lost 5 bases and 1 base respectively, with 13 bases between them. CDR3 in amino acids: CASSSWGLGTDTQYF. The DNA of the CDR3 is TGCGCCAGCAGCTCATGGGGGTTAGGCACAGATACGCAGTATTTT.

This sequence joins TRBV2 and TRBJ2-3; possible D gene TRBD1, 6 bases. Germline assignment: CDR1 SNHLY and CDR2 FYNNEI. The V gene lost 9 bases and the J gene lost 3 bases, with 10 bases spanning the gap. The CDR3 runs to 12 residues. The CDR3 DNA follows: TGTGCCAGTGGGGGCGTGACAGATACGCAGTATTTT. It specifies CASGGVTDTQYF.

V gene TRBV7-3 combines with J gene TRBJ2-1; TRBD1 aligns across 9 bases. The V gene's germline CDR1 is SGHTA and CDR2 FQGTGA. There are 14 residues in the CDR3. J was trimmed by 7 bases and V by 6 bases; bases with no gene match: 7. The CDR3 nucleotides are TGTGCCAGCAGTGGGACAGGGAGGCATAATGAGCAGTTCTTC. It yields the protein CASSGTGRHNEQFF.

The gene calls are TRBV7-8 and TRBJ2-1, with D uncertain. V dropped 5 bases and J dropped 0 bases, with 11 bases sitting between them. Germline V gene sequence: CDR1 SGHVS, CDR2 FQNEAQ. The CDR3 has 15 residues. The CDR3 spells CASSPWGSSYNEQFF. The CDR3 nucleotides read TGTGCCAGCAGCCCATGGGGAAGCTCCTACAATGAGCAGTTCTTC.